Presented here are 3 T cell receptor beta chains from one specimen sequenced in a study of cytomegalovirus exposure and HLA in healthy donors. The primer mix had 60 Vbeta and 13 Jbeta primers. TCRdb's copy holds only in-frame clones and misses some; the assay was immunoSEQ multiplex PCR. This sample yields under 150,000 clones, of which 60% to 85% are seen a single time; almost 4% belongs to the top ten. The sequencing input was PBMCs. The receptor source for this set is a man younger than 35 in good health and CMV-seronegative.

This clone turned up a few times. The chain is built from TRBV4-2 and TRBJ2-3, with D maybe TRBD1 (6 bases). Germline V gives CDR1 LGHNA, CDR2 YNFKEQ. V lost 7 bases and J 6 bases, leaving 14 bases between the germline ends. The CDR3 runs to 13 residues. CDR3 coding DNA: TGTGCCAGCAATCAGGGGTGGTTTGATACGCAGTATTTT. Translating gives CASNQGWFDTQYF.

The chain recombines TRBV29-1 with TRBJ2-4; TRBD2 might be the D (8 bases). Germline V CDR1 and CDR2: SQVTM, ANQGSEA. Trimming shortened V by 6 bases and J by 5 bases, and 17 bases separated the two germline ends. This CDR3 spans 14 amino acids. The CDR3 sequence: CSVGGTAGENIQYF. CDR3 in DNA: TGCAGCGTCGGCGGGACAGCGGGGGAAAACATTCAGTACTTC.

This chain links TRBV5-1 with TRBJ1-3; a weak D match, TRBD1 (5 bases). The CDR3 sequence is 13 residues long. V was pared by 3 bases and J by 8 bases, with 12 bases between. The germline CDR1 and CDR2 sequences are SGHRS and YFSETQ. The CDR3 protein is CASSSQGRDTIYF. In nucleotides, the CDR3 is TGCGCCAGCAGCTCCCAGGGTCGGGACACCATATATTTT.